This passage covers 13 T cell receptor beta chains from one sample sequenced in a study of T cell repertoires in cytomegalovirus infection. These TCRs' antigens remain unknown. MiXCR was run by TCRdb on the reads, yielding one entry per CDR3 protein. The sample records approximately 1,000,000 distinct CDR3 sequences, about 33% being singletons. Here the sequenced sample was cultured CD8+ T cells from PBMCs, taken from culture after CMV antigen stimulation. These receptor sequences come from a human donor in good health (CMV status not recorded). Some clones in this sample may be carry-over from other donors' samples.

V is TRBV4-1 and J is TRBJ2-7; TRBD1 agrees at 9 bases. The CDR3 is 16 residues long. CDR1 and CDR2 (germline): MGHRA, YSYEKL. Losses at the gene ends were 4 bases for V and 2 bases for J; bases not matched to a gene: 9. The CDR3 nucleotides read TGCGCCAGCAGCCCCCGAAGGGACAGGGTTACCTACGAGCAGTACGTC. Its translation is CASSPRRDRVTYEQYV.

This clonotype has only a few counts. V and J are TRBV27 and TRBJ2-6; D is undetermined. Trimming left V 6 bases short and J 1 base short, with 16 bases between. CDR1 and CDR2 from the germline V gene are MNHEY and SMNVEV (reference sequence). This CDR3 is 17 amino acids long. CDR3 DNA sequence: TGTGCCAGCAGGGACGGGCAGACCTTTTCTGGGGCCAACGTCCTGACTTTC. Protein: CASRDGQTFSGANVLTF.

As to this clonotype: A much larger clonotype is one base distant, so this may be a read error. The chain couples TRBV7-6 to TRBJ1-1; maybe TRBD1 (6 bases). CDR3 length: 14 amino acids. CDR1 and CDR2 from the germline V gene are SGHVS and FNYEAQ. CDR3 sequence (DNA): TGTGCCAACAGCTTATGGACAGTGAACACTGAAGCTTTCTTT. This sequence encodes CANSLWTVNTEAFF. The entire variable domain, with the rest obtained from reference TRBV7-6 and TRBJ1-1, is as follows: GAGVSQSPRYKVTKRGQDVALRCDPISGHVSLYWYRQALGQGPEFLTYFNYEAQQDKSGLPNDRFSAERPEGSISTLTIQRTEQRDSAMYRCANSLWTVNTEAFFGQGTRLTVV.

V gene TRBV4-1 combines with J gene TRBJ2-3; TRBD2 agrees at 8 bases. In germline, CDR1 is MGHRA, CDR2 YSYEKL. This CDR3 is built from 15 residues. J lost 2 bases, V lost 0 bases, and 1 base had no gene match. The CDR3 loop reads CASSQEAGATDTQYF. The CDR3, as DNA: TGCGCCAGCAGCCAAGAAGCGGGGGCCACAGATACGCAGTATTTT.

This clonotype was observed at least ten times. V is TRBV6-6 and J is TRBJ1-5; weak D call: TRBD1 (5 bases). Per germline, CDR1 MNHNY and CDR2 SVGAGI (reference sequence). There are 14 residues in the CDR3. V lost 4 bases and J lost 1, with 8 bases in between. CDR3 nucleotide sequence: TGTGCCAGCAGTTCCCGGGACAGCAATCAGCCCCAGCATTTT. It codes for CASSSRDSNQPQHF.

This clonotype showed up just a few times. V and J are TRBV10-1 and TRBJ2-3; possibly TRBD2 for D (5 bases). Germline CDR1 is WNHNN and CDR2 is SYGVQD (reference sequence). V lost 3 bases and J lost 6, with 13 bases in between. There are 14 residues in the CDR3. The CDR3, as DNA: TGCGCCAGCAGTGAAGGGAGTACCCGGGATACGCAGTATTTT. It encodes CASSEGSTRDTQYF.

This clonotype has just a few counts. The chain employs TRBV12-3 or TRBV12-4 and TRBJ2-1; D may be TRBD2 (6 bases). The CDR3 is 15 residues long. Trimming shortened V by 8 bases and J by 1 base, and 15 bases separated the two germline ends. CDR3: CASDEEGTSYNEQFF. As DNA, the CDR3 is TGTGCCAGCGACGAGGAGGGAACATCCTACAATGAGCAGTTCTTC.

The chain recombines TRBV20-1 with TRBJ2-7; D gene ambiguous. Germline V gives CDR1 DFQATT, CDR2 SNEGSKA (reference sequence). This CDR3 spans 14 amino acids. V lost 3 bases to trimming and J lost 2 bases, with 14 bases between them. CDR3 region: CSARDNLHAYEQYF. The CDR3 DNA follows: TGCAGTGCTAGGGATAATTTGCACGCCTACGAGCAGTACTTC.

This clonotype was detected a few times. The J gene is TRBJ2-3, the V gene TRBV27; D uncertain. V was clipped by 5 bases and J by 6 bases, with 9 bases between them. CDR1 and CDR2 from the germline V gene are MNHEY and SMNVEV (reference sequence). The CDR3 covers 12 residues. CDR3 in amino acids: CASSRGWDTQYF. CDR3 nucleotide sequence: TGTGCCAGCAGTCGAGGTTGGGATACGCAGTATTTT.

With regard to this clonotype: A junction end diverges from the germline sequence, so it may reflect a read error. The chain uses TRBV12-3 or TRBV12-4 and TRBJ2-7, with 7 bases matching TRBD1. The CDR3 spans 13 residues. CDR3 sequence: CVSRGTENYEQYF. The CDR3 DNA is TGTGTCAGCAGAGGGACAGAAAACTACGAGCAGTACTTC.

The V call is TRBV27, the J call TRBJ1-2, with 7 bases lining up with TRBD1. V gave up 1 base and J gave up 5 bases; unmatched junction bases: 10. The CDR3 consists of 16 residues. CDR1 is MNHEY and CDR2 is SMNVEV in the germline V gene (reference sequence). CDR3 DNA: TGTGCCAGCAGTTTATGGGCAGGGGGGATTAGATATGGCTACACCTTC. It specifies CASSLWAGGIRYGYTF.

For this clonotype: Given a much more abundant clone one base away, this may be a read error. This CDR3 is missing its conserved last phenylalanine or tryptophan, likely due to a read error. V and J are TRBV7-8 and TRBJ2-2, with 8 nucleotides matching TRBD1. J lost 3 bases, V lost 4 bases, and 4 bases had no gene match. CDR1 SGHVS and CDR2 FQNEAQ come from the germline V gene. The CDR3 loop spans 15 amino acids. The CDR3 nucleotides are TGTGCCAGCAGCTCAAGGACAGGGTACACCGGGGAGCTGTTTTCT. It codes for CASSSRTGYTGELFS.

This clonotype appeared a few times. The chain uses TRBV7-8 and TRBJ2-3; 11 nucleotides align to TRBD2. The CDR3 sequence is 17 residues long. Unmatched junction bases numbered 6, after V lost 1 base and J lost 3 bases. Germline CDR1 SGHVS, CDR2 FQNEAQ. This CDR3 reads CASSLVVAGGLTDTQYF. Here the CDR3 DNA reads TGTGCCAGCAGCTTAGTAGTAGCGGGGGGGTTAACAGATACGCAGTATTTT.